The sequence of this T cell receptor (beta chain) was determined in a study of cytomegalovirus exposure and HLA in healthy donors. Vbeta (60) and Jbeta (13) primers were used in the PCR. This table comes from immunoSEQ multiplex PCR, and its TCRdb copy is limited to in-frame clones, with some not included. In the table there are approximately 100,000 clones, around 76% of which are singletons. The CDR3 loop spans 13 amino acids. The germline gives CDR1 GTSNPN, CDR2 SVGIG (reference sequence). V lost 2 bases and J lost 5; bases outside the gene matches: 2. Sample: PBMCs. The sequence was obtained from a woman in her forties or fifties in good health and CMV-seropositive. The chain uses TRBV30 and TRBJ2-2; 7 bases map to TRBD2. The CDR3 reads CAWSMGGTGELFF. As DNA, the CDR3 is TGTGCCTGGAGTATGGGGGGGACCGGGGAGCTGTTTTTT.